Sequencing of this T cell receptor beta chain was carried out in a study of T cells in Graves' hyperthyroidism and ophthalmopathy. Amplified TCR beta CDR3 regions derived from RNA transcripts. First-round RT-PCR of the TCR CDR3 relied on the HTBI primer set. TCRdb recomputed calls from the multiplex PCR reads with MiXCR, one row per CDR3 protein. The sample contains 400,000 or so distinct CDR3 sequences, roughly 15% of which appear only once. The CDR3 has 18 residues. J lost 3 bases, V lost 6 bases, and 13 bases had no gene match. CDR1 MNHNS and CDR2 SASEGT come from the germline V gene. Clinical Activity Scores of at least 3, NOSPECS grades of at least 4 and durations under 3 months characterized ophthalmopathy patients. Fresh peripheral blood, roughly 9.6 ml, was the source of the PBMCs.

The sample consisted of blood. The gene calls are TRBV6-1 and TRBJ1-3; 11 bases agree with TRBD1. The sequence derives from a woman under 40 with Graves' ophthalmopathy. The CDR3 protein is CASSRKRTGGWGGNTIYF. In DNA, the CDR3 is TGTGCCAGCAGCCGTAAACGGACAGGGGGCTGGGGTGGAAACACCATATATTTT.